Following are 24 T cell receptor beta chains from one sample sequenced in a study of blood T cell repertoires in COVID-19. Method: immunoSEQ multiplex PCR; TCRdb's copy keeps in-frame clones and lacks some. Of 60,000 to 70,000 clones listed, around 74% are singletons. The sample taken for sequencing was peripheral blood. Source of these receptors: an elderly woman with acute or convalescent COVID-19.

The J gene is TRBJ2-1, the V gene TRBV15, with 11 bases matching TRBD2. The CDR3 length is 17 residues. Trimming at V came to 0 bases and at J to 6 bases, leaving 7 bases not matched to a gene. The germline gives CDR1 LNHNV, CDR2 YYDKDF (reference sequence). The CDR3: CATSRDVSGRAVNEQFF. CDR3 coding DNA: TGTGCCACCAGCAGAGATGTTAGCGGGAGGGCCGTCAATGAGCAGTTCTTC.

The V call is TRBV7-2, the J call TRBJ2-5, with 8 bases that match TRBD2. CDR1 SGHTA and CDR2 FQGNSA come from the germline V gene. V was clipped by 0 bases and J by 7 bases; unmatched bases: 7. The length of the CDR3 is 15 residues. This chain's CDR3 is CASSLAASGPGTQYF. The CDR3 DNA reads TGTGCCAGCAGCTTAGCGGCTAGCGGGCCGGGGACCCAGTACTTC.

Only one count was recorded for this clone. The DNA of the CDR3 is TGTGCCAGTAGTATAAGGGAGAGGACCGAGCAGTTCTTC. Translating it yields CASSIRERTEQFF. The J gene is TRBJ2-1, the V gene TRBV19; tentative D call: TRBD2 (5 bases). The V gene lost 2 bases and the J gene lost 10 bases, with 12 bases spanning the gap. Germline loops: CDR1 LNHDA, CDR2 SQIVND (reference sequence). The CDR3 has 13 residues. Using reference TRBV19 and TRBJ2-1 for the parts outside the CDR3, the full variable domain is DGGITQSPKYLFRKEGQNVTLSCEQNLNHDAMYWYRQDPGQGLRLIYYSQIVNDFQKGDIAEGYSVSREKKESFPLTVTSAQKNPTAFYLCASSIRERTEQFFGPGTRLTVL.

This chain connects TRBV6-2 or TRBV6-3 to TRBJ2-7; 8 nucleotides agree with TRBD2. This CDR3 comprises 13 residues. Germline V gene data show CDR1 as MNHEY and CDR2 as SVGEGT. J lost 9 bases, V lost 5 bases, and 9 bases had no gene match. The CDR3 DNA is TGTGCCAGCAGTGCGAGCGGGAGCGTAGGGCAGTACTTC. Its protein is CASSASGSVGQYF.

V usage is TRBV7-6 and J usage is TRBJ2-1, with TRBD2 identical over 8 bases. The CDR3 runs to 13 residues. J lost 6 bases, V lost 4 bases, and 2 bases had no gene match. Germline V gene sequence: CDR1 SGHVS, CDR2 FNYEAQ. In DNA, the CDR3 is TGTGCCAGCAGCTACACTAGCGGCAATGAGCAGTTCTTC. It is translated as CASSYTSGNEQFF.

The gene calls are TRBV27 and TRBJ2-1, with TRBD1 identical over 7 bases. The V and J ends lost 9 bases and 4 bases, in that order; junction bases with no gene match: 3. Per germline, CDR1 MNHEY and CDR2 SMNVEV (reference sequence). This CDR3 is 12 amino acids long. As DNA, the CDR3 is TGTGCCAGTGCGGACAGGTACAATGAGCAGTTCTTC. This gives the protein CASADRYNEQFF.

This clone was seen just once. CDR3 DNA: TGTGCCAGCAGCCCCGTGACTAGCTACGAGCAGTACTTC. This translates into CASSPVTSYEQYF. The V gene is TRBV5-6, the J gene TRBJ2-7, with a possible D match to TRBD2 (6 bases). With 4 bases removed from V and 3 bases from J, the gap between germline ends came to 11 bases. The CDR3 consists of 13 residues. Germline V lookup: CDR1 SGHDT, CDR2 YYEEEE.

The chain recombines TRBV28 with TRBJ1-5; the match to TRBD1 covers 10 bases. Germline loops: CDR1 MDHEN, CDR2 SYDVKM. CDR3 size: 15 residues. V trimming: 5 bases; J trimming: 7 bases; junction bases outside the gene matches: 8. This CDR3 is CASSPDRGYGQPQHF. CDR3 nucleotide sequence: TGTGCCAGCAGTCCGGACAGGGGGTATGGGCAGCCCCAGCATTTT.

V is TRBV7-9 and J is TRBJ2-3; the D gene is possibly TRBD2 (5 bases). The germline V gene has CDR1 SEHNR and CDR2 FQNEAQ (reference sequence). Trimming shortened V by 3 bases and J by 3 bases, and 10 bases separated the two germline ends. This CDR3 region has 14 residues. The chain's CDR3 is CASSFASRTDTQYF. The CDR3 DNA sequence: TGTGCCAGCAGCTTCGCTAGCAGGACAGATACGCAGTATTTT.

This rearrangement joins TRBV29-1 to TRBJ1-4; TRBD1 is a possible D gene (6 bases). Trimming stripped 5 bases from V and 2 bases from J, with 6 bases between. The germline V gene encodes CDR1 SQVTM and CDR2 ANQGSEA. This CDR3 is 12 amino acids long. DNA of the CDR3: TGCAGCGTTAGGGGGACTAATGAAAAACTGTTTTTT. Translated: CSVRGTNEKLFF.

A note on this clone: Distinct nucleotide sequences in the sample also encode this CDR3. The rearrangement uses TRBV28 and TRBJ2-2; a possible D gene is TRBD1 (6 bases). This CDR3 is built from 14 residues. Trimming took 4 bases from V and 2 from J, leaving 8 bases between them. CDR1 is MDHEN, CDR2 SYDVKM, per germline. The CDR3 nucleotides read TGTGCCAGCAGTTCGGGACAAAACACCGGGGAGCTGTTTTTT. As protein: CASSSGQNTGELFF.

The chain carries TRBV5-5 and TRBJ2-2, with D tentatively TRBD1 (6 bases). The CDR3 sequence is 15 residues long. Germline lookup yields CDR1 SGHKS and CDR2 YYEKEE (reference sequence). Trimming shortened V by 0 bases and J by 4 bases, and 10 bases separated the two germline ends. CDR3 DNA: TGTGCCAGCAGCTTGGTCAGGGGCGGCACCGGGGAGCTGTTTTTT. It codes for CASSLVRGGTGELFF.

The J gene is TRBJ2-4, the V gene TRBV2; D is perhaps TRBD2 (6 bases). The CDR3 spans 12 residues. Between the trimmed V and J ends, which lost 1 base and 10 bases, there was a span of 8 bases. Germline V gives CDR1 SNHLY, CDR2 FYNNEI. For the CDR3, the DNA is TGTGCCAGCAGTGAAGGGGCGGGGATTCAGTACTTC. It translates to CASSEGAGIQYF.

This clone was detected only once. The gene calls are TRBV6-5 and TRBJ2-7; TRBD1 matches at 9 bases. The CDR3 is 15 amino acids. CDR1 and CDR2 (germline): MNHEY, SVGAGI. Losses at the gene ends were 4 bases for V and 5 bases for J; bases not matched to a gene: 9. Here the CDR3 DNA reads TGTGCCAGCAGTTTCGAACCGGGACAGGGCGACGAGCAGTACTTC. Protein sequence: CASSFEPGQGDEQYF.

V and J are TRBV9 and TRBJ2-5; 11 positions agree with TRBD2. The germline CDR1 and CDR2 sequences are SGDLS and YYNGEE. V gave up 4 bases and J gave up 5 bases; unmatched junction bases: 10. The CDR3 is 16 residues long. The CDR3 coding sequence is TGTGCCAGCAGCAAGGGACTAGCGGTCCGGGCGGAGACCCAGTACTTC. This gives the protein CASSKGLAVRAETQYF.

The V call is TRBV30, the J call TRBJ2-7, with TRBD1 matching 7 bases. The germline gives CDR1 GTSNPN, CDR2 SVGIG (reference sequence). The CDR3 length is 12 residues. The trim removed 0 bases at V and 4 bases at J, leaving 0 bases unmatched. CDR3 bases: TGTGCCTGGAGTGTACAGGGGTACGAGCAGTACTTC. It specifies CAWSVQGYEQYF.

The V call is TRBV7-9, the J call TRBJ2-2; 9 nucleotides line up with TRBD1. Trimming removed 4 bases from V and 7 bases from J; junction bases left unmatched: 7. CDR3 length: 15 residues. The germline gives CDR1 SEHNR, CDR2 FQNEAQ (reference sequence). The CDR3 is CASSSRTGVNGELFF. The CDR3 DNA reads TGTGCCAGCAGCTCAAGGACAGGGGTGAACGGGGAGCTGTTTTTT.

The chain joins TRBV14 to TRBJ2-5; D ambiguous. The length of the CDR3 is 16 residues. Trimming took 0 bases from V and 5 from J, leaving 16 bases between them. Germline V gene data show CDR1 as SGHDN and CDR2 as FVKESK. Here the CDR3 DNA reads TGTGCCAGCAGCCAAGACATTGAGGTCGGTTGGGAGACCCAGTACTTC. Protein: CASSQDIEVGWETQYF.

This clone was detected only once. V is TRBV29-1 and J is TRBJ2-1, with 11 positions matching TRBD2. Germline CDR1 is SQVTM and CDR2 is ANQGSEA. J gave up 6 bases and V 6 bases, and 7 bases lay outside the gene matches. The CDR3 covers 14 residues. CDR3 in amino acids: CSVSWTSGFNEQFF. CDR3 in DNA: TGCAGCGTCTCCTGGACTAGCGGGTTCAATGAGCAGTTCTTC.

This sequence joins TRBV19 and TRBJ2-3, with a possible D match to TRBD1 (6 bases). The CDR3 is 15 amino acids. The V gene lost 3 bases and the J gene lost 2 bases, with 12 bases spanning the gap. CDR1 LNHDA and CDR2 SQIVND come from the germline V gene (reference sequence). The CDR3 sequence is CASSIKQGYTDTQYF. The CDR3 region has the DNA TGTGCCAGTAGTATCAAACAGGGATACACAGATACGCAGTATTTT.

In DNA form, the CDR3 reads TGTGCCAGCAGTGACCCGTGGCAGGGTGGGGAGACCCAGTACTTC. Translating gives CASSDPWQGGETQYF. The chain combines TRBV2 with TRBJ2-5; tentatively, D is TRBD1 (5 bases). Trimming stripped 3 bases from V and 5 bases from J, with 16 bases between. The germline V gene encodes CDR1 SNHLY and CDR2 FYNNEI. This CDR3 is 15 amino acids long.

The rearrangement links TRBV11-2 to TRBJ2-5, with a weak D call TRBD2 (6 bases). The CDR3 runs to 15 residues. Germline V gene lookup returns CDR1 SGHAT and CDR2 FQNNGV. Trimming took off 2 bases at V and 0 bases at J, with 10 bases between the two ends. The CDR3 DNA follows: TGTGCCAGCAGCTTACGGGGGAACAACCAAGAGACCCAGTACTTC. Residues: CASSLRGNNQETQYF.

This clone came up many times. The chain employs TRBV18 and TRBJ2-1; the D gene is possibly TRBD2 (5 bases). There are 18 residues in the CDR3. The germline V and J ends were trimmed by 2 bases and 6 bases, with 23 bases remaining between them. Germline V gene sequence: CDR1 KGHSH, CDR2 LQKENI. CDR3 sequence (DNA): TGTGCCAGCTCACCAGATGTGGGTTATGGGAGTGGCAGCAATGAGCAGTTCTTC. Protein: CASSPDVGYGSGSNEQFF.

The rearrangement links TRBV19 to TRBJ2-2; the match to TRBD2 covers 8 bases. With V trimmed by 4 bases and J by 5 bases, 6 bases remained unmatched. CDR1 LNHDA and CDR2 SQIVND come from the germline V gene (reference sequence). CDR3 length: 15 amino acids. The CDR3 loop is CASSTAGGSTGELFF. CDR3 DNA: TGTGCCAGTAGTACTGCGGGAGGTAGTACCGGGGAGCTGTTTTTT.